The sequence of this T cell receptor (beta chain) was determined in a study of blood T cell repertoires in COVID-19. In the study overall: The study drew acute and convalescent COVID-19 samples from the United States, Italy and Spain. From T cells, B-cell-depleted T cells, or PBMCs came the material, which was cDNA or gDNA.

In the original analysis: It was from reference gene primer amplification that nucleated cell counts were estimated. Method: immunoSEQ multiplex PCR; TCRdb's copy keeps in-frame clones and lacks some. That table furnishes V, J and clone size, whereas the DNA furnished D and trimming. The sample shows some 130,000 clones, roughly 89% of them seen only once. Germline V gene data show CDR1 as MNHEY and CDR2 as SVGEGT. The CDR3 totals 12 residues. V was cut by 2 bases and J by 11 bases, with 10 bases left in between. Sequencing input: peripheral blood. This TCR derives from a man aged 45 to 65 with active or convalescent COVID-19. The rearrangement uses TRBV6-2 or TRBV6-3 and TRBJ1-5; D remains unclear. DNA for the CDR3: TGTGCCAGCAGTTACGGACGGGGAGCCCAGCATTTT. This codes for CASSYGRGAQHF.